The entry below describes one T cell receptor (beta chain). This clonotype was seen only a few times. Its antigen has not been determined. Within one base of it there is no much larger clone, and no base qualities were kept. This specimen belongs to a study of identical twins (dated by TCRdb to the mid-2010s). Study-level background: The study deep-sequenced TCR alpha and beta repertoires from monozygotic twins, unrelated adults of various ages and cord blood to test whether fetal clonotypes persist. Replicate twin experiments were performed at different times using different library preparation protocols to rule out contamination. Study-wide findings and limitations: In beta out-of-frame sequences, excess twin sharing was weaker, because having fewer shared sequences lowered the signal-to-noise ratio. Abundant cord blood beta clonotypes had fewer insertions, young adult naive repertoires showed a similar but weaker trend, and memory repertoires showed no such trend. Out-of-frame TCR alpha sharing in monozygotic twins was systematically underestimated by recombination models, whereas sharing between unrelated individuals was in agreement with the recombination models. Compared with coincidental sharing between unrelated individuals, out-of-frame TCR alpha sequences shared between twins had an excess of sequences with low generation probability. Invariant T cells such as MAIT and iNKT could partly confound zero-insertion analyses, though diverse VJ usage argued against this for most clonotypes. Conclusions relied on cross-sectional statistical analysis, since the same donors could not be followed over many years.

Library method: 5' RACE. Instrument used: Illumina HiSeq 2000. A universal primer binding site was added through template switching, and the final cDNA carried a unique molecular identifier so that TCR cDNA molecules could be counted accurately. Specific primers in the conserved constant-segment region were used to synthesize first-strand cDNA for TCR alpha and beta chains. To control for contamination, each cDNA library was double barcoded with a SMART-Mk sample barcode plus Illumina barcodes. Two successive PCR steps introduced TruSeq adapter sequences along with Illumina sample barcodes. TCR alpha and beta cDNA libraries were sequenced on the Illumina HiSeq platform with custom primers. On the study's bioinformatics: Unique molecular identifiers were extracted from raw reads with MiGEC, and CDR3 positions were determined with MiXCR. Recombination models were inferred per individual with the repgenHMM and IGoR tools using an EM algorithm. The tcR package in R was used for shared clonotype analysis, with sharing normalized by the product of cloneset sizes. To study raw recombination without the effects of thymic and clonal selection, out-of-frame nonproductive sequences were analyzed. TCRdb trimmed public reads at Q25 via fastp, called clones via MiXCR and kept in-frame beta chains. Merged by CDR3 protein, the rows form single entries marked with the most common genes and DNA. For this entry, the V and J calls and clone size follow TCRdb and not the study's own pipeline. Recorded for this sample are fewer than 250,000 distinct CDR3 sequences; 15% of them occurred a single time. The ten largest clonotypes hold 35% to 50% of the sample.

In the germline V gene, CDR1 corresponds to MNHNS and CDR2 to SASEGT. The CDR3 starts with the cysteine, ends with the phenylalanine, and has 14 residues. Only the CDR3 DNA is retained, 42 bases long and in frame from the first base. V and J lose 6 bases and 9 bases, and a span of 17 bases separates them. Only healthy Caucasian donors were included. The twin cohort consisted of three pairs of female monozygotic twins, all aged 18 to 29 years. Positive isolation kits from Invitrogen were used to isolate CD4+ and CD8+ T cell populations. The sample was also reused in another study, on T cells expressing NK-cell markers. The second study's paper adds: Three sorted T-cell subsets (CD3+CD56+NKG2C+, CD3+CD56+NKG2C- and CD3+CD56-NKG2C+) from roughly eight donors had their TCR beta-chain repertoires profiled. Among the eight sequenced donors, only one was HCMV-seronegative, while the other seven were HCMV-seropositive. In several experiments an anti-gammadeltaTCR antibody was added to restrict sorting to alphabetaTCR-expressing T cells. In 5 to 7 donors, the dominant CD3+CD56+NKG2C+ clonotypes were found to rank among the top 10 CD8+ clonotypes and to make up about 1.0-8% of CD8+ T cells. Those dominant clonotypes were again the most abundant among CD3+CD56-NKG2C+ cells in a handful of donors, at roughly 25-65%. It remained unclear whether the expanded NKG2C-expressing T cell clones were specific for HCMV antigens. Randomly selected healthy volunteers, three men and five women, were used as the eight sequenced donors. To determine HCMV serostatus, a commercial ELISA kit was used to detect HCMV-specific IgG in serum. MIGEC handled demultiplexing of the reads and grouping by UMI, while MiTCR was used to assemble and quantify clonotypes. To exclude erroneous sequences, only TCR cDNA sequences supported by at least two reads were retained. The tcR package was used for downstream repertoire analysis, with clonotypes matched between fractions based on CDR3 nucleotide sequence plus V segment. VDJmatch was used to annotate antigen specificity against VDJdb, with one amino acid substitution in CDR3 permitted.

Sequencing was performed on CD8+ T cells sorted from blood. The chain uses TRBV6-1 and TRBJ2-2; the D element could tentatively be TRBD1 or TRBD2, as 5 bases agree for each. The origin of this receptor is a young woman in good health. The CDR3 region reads CASRGPGRKRELFF. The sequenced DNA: TGTGCCAGCAGGGGTCCGGGACGTAAAAGGGAGCTGTTTTTT.